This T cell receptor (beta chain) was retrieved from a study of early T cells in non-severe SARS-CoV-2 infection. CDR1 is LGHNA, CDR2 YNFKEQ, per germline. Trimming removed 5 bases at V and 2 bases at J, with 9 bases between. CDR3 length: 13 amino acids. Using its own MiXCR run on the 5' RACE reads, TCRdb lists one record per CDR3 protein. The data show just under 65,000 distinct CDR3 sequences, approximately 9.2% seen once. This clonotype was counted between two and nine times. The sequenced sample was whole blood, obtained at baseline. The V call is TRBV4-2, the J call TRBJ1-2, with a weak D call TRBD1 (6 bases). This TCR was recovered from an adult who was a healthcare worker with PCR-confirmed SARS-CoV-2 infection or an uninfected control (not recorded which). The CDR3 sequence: CASSTGTNYGYTF. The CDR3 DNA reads TGTGCCAGCAGCACAGGGACCAACTATGGCTACACCTTC.